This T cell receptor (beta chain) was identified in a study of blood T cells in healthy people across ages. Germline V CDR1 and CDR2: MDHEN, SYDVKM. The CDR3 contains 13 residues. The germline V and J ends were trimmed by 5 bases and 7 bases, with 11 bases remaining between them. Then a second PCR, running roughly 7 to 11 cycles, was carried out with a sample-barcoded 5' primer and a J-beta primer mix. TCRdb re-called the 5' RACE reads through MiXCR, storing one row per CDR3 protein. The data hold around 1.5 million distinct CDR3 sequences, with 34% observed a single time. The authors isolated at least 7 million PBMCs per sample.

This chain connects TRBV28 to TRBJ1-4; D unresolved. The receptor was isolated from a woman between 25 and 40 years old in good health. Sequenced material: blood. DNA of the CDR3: TGTGCCAGCAGTACTACGCGGGGTGAAAAACTGTTTTTT. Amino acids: CASSTTRGEKLFF. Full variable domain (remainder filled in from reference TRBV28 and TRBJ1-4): DVKVTQSSRYLVKRTGEKVFLECVQDMDHENMFWYRQDPGLGLRLIYFSYDVKMKEKGDIPEGYSVSREKKERFSLILESASTNQTSMYLCASSTTRGEKLFFGSGTQLSVL.